A single sample gave rise to the 22 T cell receptor beta chains below, sequenced in a study of monozygotic twins with cystic fibrosis. The assay was immunoSEQ multiplex PCR, and TCRdb's table has in-frame clones only and misses some. In the table there are 30,000 to 35,000 clones, about 96% of which are singletons. The sample taken for sequencing was blood. The receptor set was obtained from a girl aged 2-9 years with cystic fibrosis.

J is TRBJ1-1 and V is TRBV2, with D hard to call. V gave up 2 bases and J gave up 5 bases, with 9 bases separating them. Germline CDR1 SNHLY, CDR2 FYNNEI. This CDR3 spans 13 amino acids. The CDR3 region has the DNA TGTGCCAGCAGTGAACTCCGGTTGACTGAAGCTTTCTTT. Its translation is CASSELRLTEAFF.

This clone was recorded once. The chain has TRBV2 and TRBJ2-7; no definite D call. V lost 4 bases, J lost 3 bases, and 7 bases lay in between. The CDR3 runs to 12 residues. Looked up from germline, CDR1 is SNHLY and CDR2 is FYNNEI. The chain's CDR3 is CASSGENYEQYF. The CDR3 nucleotides are TGTGCCAGCAGTGGAGAGAACTACGAGCAGTACTTC.

This rearrangement joins TRBV6-1 to TRBJ1-5; D gene ambiguous. The CDR3 extends over 13 amino acids. Germline V gives CDR1 MNHNS, CDR2 SASEGT. V dropped 2 bases and J dropped 4 bases, with 6 bases sitting between them. The CDR3 is CASSETQNQPQHF. The CDR3 nucleotides are TGTGCCAGCAGTGAAACCCAGAATCAGCCCCAGCATTTT.

The chain is built from TRBV5-4 and TRBJ2-3; D call uncertain. Germline assignment: CDR1 SGHNT and CDR2 YYREEE (reference sequence). The CDR3 is made up of 14 amino acids. Trimming stripped 4 bases from V and 5 bases from J, with 14 bases between. The CDR3 protein is CASSPDQYGDTQYF. In DNA form, the CDR3 reads TGTGCCAGCAGCCCTGACCAATACGGAGATACGCAGTATTTT.

V usage is TRBV2 and J usage is TRBJ1-3; 7 nucleotides agree with TRBD1. CDR1 and CDR2 from the germline V gene are SNHLY and FYNNEI. Trimming at V came to 6 bases and at J to 3 bases, leaving 11 bases not matched to a gene. The CDR3 length is 16 residues. CDR3 bases: TGTGCCAGCAGGGAACAACAGGGGTTTATTGGAAACACCATATATTTT. This codes for CASREQQGFIGNTIYF.

The chain uses TRBV30 and TRBJ1-1; unclear D gene. Trimming cost V 1 base and J 1 base, with 10 bases left between them. From germline, CDR1 is GTSNPN and CDR2 SVGIG (reference sequence). The CDR3 is 14 amino acids. DNA of the CDR3: TGTGCCTGGAGTGAGGGTTCCCCGAACACTGAAGCTTTCTTT. This encodes CAWSEGSPNTEAFF. Full variable domain (remainder filled in from reference TRBV30 and TRBJ1-1): SQTIHQWPATLVQPVGSPLSLECTVEGTSNPNLYWYRQAAGRGLQLLFYSVGIGQISSEVPQNLSASRPQDRQFILSSKKLLLSDSGFYLCAWSEGSPNTEAFFGQGTRLTVV.

This sequence joins TRBV5-1 and TRBJ1-1, with TRBD1 identical over 10 bases. The CDR3 spans 15 residues. With 2 bases clipped from V and 1 base from J, the junction kept 2 bases outside the gene matches. Germline CDR1 reads SGHRS; CDR2 reads YFSETQ. Here the CDR3 DNA reads TGCGCCAGCAGCTTCGGACAGGGGGGGAACACTGAAGCTTTCTTT. The encoded protein is CASSFGQGGNTEAFF.

This clone has only one observation. CDR3 in amino acids: CASGLTKDRAEAFF. CDR3 bases: TGTGCCAGCGGGTTGACCAAGGACAGAGCTGAAGCTTTCTTT. This chain uses TRBV28 with TRBJ1-1, with a possible D match to TRBD1 (6 bases). This CDR3 has 14 residues. V was cut by 8 bases and J by 6 bases, with 19 bases left in between. The germline gives CDR1 MDHEN, CDR2 SYDVKM.

The sample holds one count of this clone. The gene calls are TRBV25-1 and TRBJ2-7, with 7 bases that match TRBD1. The trim removed 7 bases at V and 4 bases at J, leaving 7 bases unmatched. The CDR3 contains 13 residues. Germline CDR1 MGHDK, CDR2 SYGVNS. CDR3 DNA: TGTGCCAGCAAGGAGACAGGGAATTACGAGCAGTACTTC. Its protein is CASKETGNYEQYF.

The chain employs TRBV11-2 and TRBJ1-1, with unresolved D. V was pared by 0 bases and J by 0 bases, with 2 bases between. In germline, CDR1 is SGHAT, CDR2 FQNNGV. The CDR3 sequence is 13 residues long. The CDR3: CASSLDVNTEAFF. In nucleotides, the CDR3 is TGTGCCAGCAGCTTAGATGTGAACACTGAAGCTTTCTTT. The variable domain in full, completed from reference TRBV11-2 and TRBJ1-1, reads EAGVAQSPRYKIIEKRQSVAFWCNPISGHATLYWYQQILGQGPKLLIQFQNNGVVDDSQLPKDRFSAERLKGVDSTLKIQPAKLEDSAVYLCASSLDVNTEAFFGQGTRLTVV.

This clone was counted a single time. The chain has TRBV6-1 and TRBJ1-1, with D unresolved. The CDR3 runs to 13 residues. Trimming shortened V by 4 bases and J by 0 bases, and 6 bases separated the two germline ends. Germline V gene data show CDR1 as MNHNS and CDR2 as SASEGT. The CDR3 DNA is TGTGCCAGCAGTGCTTGGATGAACACTGAAGCTTTCTTT. Protein product: CASSAWMNTEAFF.

The V gene is TRBV6-5, the J gene TRBJ1-1; no clear D. V lost 0 bases and J lost 5, with 16 bases in between. The CDR3 has 16 residues. Germline CDR1 MNHEY, CDR2 SVGAGI. DNA for the CDR3: TGTGCCAGCAGTTACTCTTCCATTGTGGGGTTAACTGAAGCTTTCTTT. This translates into CASSYSSIVGLTEAFF.

V usage is TRBV6-1 and J usage is TRBJ2-5; possible D gene TRBD1, 5 bases. The CDR3 covers 13 residues. V dropped 11 bases and J dropped 7 bases, with 20 bases sitting between them. Germline V gives CDR1 MNHNS, CDR2 SASEGT. CDR3 sequence (DNA): TGTGCCGGGGCTGGGGCCGATAGGGGGACCCAGTACTTC. Amino acids: CAGAGADRGTQYF.

The rearrangement joins TRBV30 to TRBJ1-1; D remains unclear. The V gene's germline CDR1 is GTSNPN and CDR2 SVGIG (reference sequence). The CDR3 totals 13 residues. V lost 0 bases, J lost 2 bases, and 7 bases lay in between. The CDR3 reads CAWSVTINTEAFF. CDR3 nucleotide sequence: TGTGCCTGGAGTGTAACAATCAACACTGAAGCTTTCTTT. Together with reference TRBV30 and TRBJ1-1, the CDR3 gives the full variable domain: SQTIHQWPATLVQPVGSPLSLECTVEGTSNPNLYWYRQAAGRGLQLLFYSVGIGQISSEVPQNLSASRPQDRQFILSSKKLLLSDSGFYLCAWSVTINTEAFFGQGTRLTVV.

The chain combines TRBV30 with TRBJ2-2; perhaps TRBD1 as D (5 bases). Germline assignment: CDR1 GTSNPN and CDR2 SVGIG (reference sequence). This CDR3 spans 14 amino acids. Trimming removed 8 bases from V and 1 base from J, with 14 bases in between. The CDR3 region has the DNA TGTGCCGTACCGGAACAGGTGAACACCGGGGAGCTGTTTTTT. It translates to CAVPEQVNTGELFF. Full variable domain (missing parts from reference TRBV30 and TRBJ2-2): SQTIHQWPATLVQPVGSPLSLECTVEGTSNPNLYWYRQAAGRGLQLLFYSVGIGQISSEVPQNLSASRPQDRQFILSSKKLLLSDSGFYLCAVPEQVNTGELFFGEGSRLTVL.

This clone was found once. The CDR3 bases are TGTGCCAGCAGCCCCTCAGGGACTAACACCGGGGAGCTGTTTTTT. Residues: CASSPSGTNTGELFF. This chain uses TRBV7-9 with TRBJ2-2; D is perhaps TRBD2 (6 bases). The ends were cut back, 5 bases at V and 2 bases at J, with 12 bases in the middle. CDR3 size: 15 residues. Germline CDR1 reads SEHNR; CDR2 reads FQNEAQ (reference sequence).

The chain has TRBV5-5 and TRBJ2-7, with TRBD2 matching over 11 bases. The CDR3 consists of 15 residues. The germline gives CDR1 SGHKS, CDR2 YYEKEE (reference sequence). V was clipped by 2 bases and J by 0 bases; unmatched bases: 1. The CDR3 loop reads CASSFSGRVSYEQYF. DNA for the CDR3: TGTGCCAGCAGCTTTAGCGGGAGGGTCTCCTACGAGCAGTACTTC.

This clone was counted a single time. CDR3 in amino acids: CASSIDPTGEGWGYTF. Here the CDR3 DNA reads TGTGCCAGTAGTATAGACCCGACAGGGGAAGGATGGGGCTACACCTTC. J is TRBJ1-2 and V is TRBV19; 8 nucleotides match TRBD1. V gave up 0 bases and J gave up 8 bases; unmatched junction bases: 11. Germline V gives CDR1 LNHDA, CDR2 SQIVND (reference sequence). This CDR3 region has 16 residues.

The rearrangement joins TRBV19 to TRBJ1-5; D gene unclear. The CDR3 totals 16 residues. Trimming took 1 base from V and 0 from J, leaving 10 bases between them. CDR1 and CDR2 (germline): LNHDA, SQIVND (reference sequence). The CDR3 is CASSIAAWNSNQPQHF. CDR3 DNA: TGTGCCAGTAGTATAGCTGCGTGGAATAGCAATCAGCCCCAGCATTTT.

V usage is TRBV4-1 and J usage is TRBJ2-5, with D unresolved. CDR1 MGHRA and CDR2 YSYEKL come from the germline V gene. V dropped 4 bases and J dropped 1 base, with 16 bases sitting between them. There are 16 residues in the CDR3. Written as DNA, the CDR3 is TGCGCCAGCAGCCTCGAAGCGATTCCAGGCCAAGAGACCCAGTACTTC. Translation: CASSLEAIPGQETQYF.

The chain uses TRBV6-1 and TRBJ1-4; TRBD1 is a possible D gene (6 bases). This CDR3 is 14 amino acids long. Germline V gives CDR1 MNHNS, CDR2 SASEGT. V dropped 5 bases and J dropped 4 bases, with 11 bases sitting between them. The CDR3 here is CASSTQGNNEKLFF. In DNA, the CDR3 is TGTGCCAGCAGTACCCAGGGGAATAATGAAAAACTGTTTTTT.

In this sample, this clone turned up once. The chain is built from TRBV25-1 and TRBJ2-1, with D unresolved. Germline-derived CDR1 and CDR2 are MGHDK and SYGVNS. The CDR3 is 14 residues long. Between the trimmed V and J ends, which lost 2 bases and 8 bases, there was a span of 13 bases. CDR3 coding DNA: TGTGCCAGCAGTGAAATCGGGTTCGTAGATGAGCAGTTCTTC. Translation gives CASSEIGFVDEQFF.